The subject of this entry is one T cell receptor (beta chain). The specificity of this receptor is unknown. No qualities accompany the bases; no much larger clone lies one base away. Library preparation was by the immunoSEQ multiplex PCR assay. The multiplex PCR relied on a mix of 60 forward primers for TCR Vbeta segments and 13 reverse primers for TCR Jbeta segments. The CDR3 region of rearranged TCR beta genes was amplified from genomic DNA by a multiplex PCR assay. The Illumina HiSeq System was used to sequence the amplified TCR beta libraries as 87-base-pair reads. As for the authors' bioinformatics: Across the 700 or so repertoires, a later analysis counted roughly 84 million unique TCR beta chains, some 11 million of which were shared by at least two donors. A nearest-neighbor algorithm error-corrected the raw reads and collapsed the reads into unique sequences, merging closely related sequences to remove PCR and sequencing errors. V, D and J gene segments were assigned by aligning CDR3 sequences to IMGT reference sequences. Each retained sequence needed at least a six-nucleotide match to both a V gene segment and a J gene segment. A rearrangement counted as productive if the CDR3 had no stop codons and remained in frame with V and J, and every other rearrangement counted as non-productive. Following IMGT convention, CDR3 was defined as the stretch from the second conserved V-encoded cysteine up to the conserved J-encoded phenylalanine. Sequences without an unambiguous match to a single V gene segment were excluded from the earlier analysis of approximately 600 of the donors. An earlier analysis of several hundred of the donors called V segments functional above 56.7% productive rearrangements and segregating when the between-donor standard deviation exceeded 5%. A statistical classification framework was built to diagnose cytomegalovirus status from the catalog of TCR beta chain sequences. In a later analysis, V and J genes were assigned by comparing TCR nucleotide sequences against IMGT/GENE-DB human TR gene sequences. Using the TCRdist pipeline, a later analysis assigned CDR3 sequences along with most-parsimonious VDJ recombination scenarios. A later analysis defined each TCR beta chain by its CDR3 amino acid sequence plus V-gene family, and excluded reads lacking a unique V-gene family. A later analysis removed 550 to 650 highly shared, low-generation-probability nucleotide sequences to deal with suspected cross-contamination and a sequencing artifact. In a later analysis, a clonal expansion index was calculated for each public chain from normalized within-repertoire ranks of inferred template counts. In a later analysis, generation probabilities were computed using a VDJ recombination model fitted to out-of-frame rearrangements, and the results were checked against IGoR. In a later analysis, TCR-TCR, TCR-HLA and TCR-CMV co-occurrence was scored with hypergeometric tests, and a repertoire-size bias correction was applied to TCR pairs. To estimate false discovery rates, a later analysis permuted the HLA or CMV assignments 20 times. In a later analysis, co-occurring TCRs were grouped with DBSCAN, and TCRdist sequence similarity was added when clustering was performed within HLA-allele-positive subsets. Repertoires with fewer than 30,000 or more than 120,000 public chains were left out of co-occurrence clustering, as were five repertoires with anomalous nucleotide sharing. Here the immuneACCESS table is served through TCRdb, limited to in-frame sequences with V and J called. Missing clones are a known gap in these copies; in checked studies unresolved V genes cover under half, and the rest lacks a known reason. V, J and clone size were drawn from that table, and D and trimming were deduced from the DNA. This sample lists about 130,000 clones; 80% were detected once. Clones ranked in the top ten supply 1% of the sample.

This specimen comes from a study of cytomegalovirus exposure and HLA in healthy donors (dated by TCRdb to the late 2010s). General notes on the study: In an earlier analysis of under 750 of the donors, 276 Gb of sequence data and roughly 100 million unique TCR beta sequences from 150 million to 200 million T cells were reported. The study aimed to test whether cataloging public T cell receptors could reveal signatures of past pathogen exposure. In a later analysis, previously published TCR beta repertoires from 550 to 700 donors were re-analyzed and high-resolution HLA genotyping was added so that TCR occurrence patterns could be studied. Both class I and class II loci were covered by HLA typing, at four-digit resolution. To predict cytomegalovirus infection status, the study combined high-throughput TCR immunosequencing, statistical association of individual TCRs with disease status, and machine learning. In a later genetic analysis, genome-wide SNP genotypes for about 65% of the roughly 670 donors were used, and that subset was treated as a discovery cohort. Using immunosequencing, the study profiled T cell repertoires from 500 to 800 subjects and related those repertoires to cytomegalovirus serostatus. All discovery cohort repertoires had been generated on a single sequencing platform. Among the roughly 430 genotyped donors, approximately 77% belonged to the genetic ancestry cluster associated with self-reported Caucasian donors. The later analysis used no new phenotypic data to find candidate immune exposures, relying instead on TCR beta sequences and their occurrence across donors. On average, over 200,000 unique TCR beta nucleotide sequences were sequenced per donor among a few hundred genotyped donors of the cohort, with around 19% of those sequences being non-productive. Donor age, sex, ethnicity and CMV serostatus were collected together with the repertoire data. To decide whether each TCR beta V gene segment behaved as functional or pseudogenic, an earlier analysis of 587 of the donors relied on high-throughput TCR beta sequencing. A handful of DR-DQ haplotypes were handled as single units for association and clustering because linkage in the cohort was strong. An early release covering 500 to 750 HLA-typed donors comprised about 320 gigabases of sequencing data and approximately 80 million unique TCR sequences. A separate validation cohort of roughly 130 different subjects was used in addition to the 666-subject first cohort. The number of donors typed differed by locus, with about 629-640 for A, B, C, DRB1 and DQB1, around 500 for DQA1, 600 to 610 for DPA1, and over 400 for DPB1. The study at large found these results: In an earlier analysis of about 600 of the donors, most TCR beta V segments appeared in productive rearrangements about 87% or about 30% of the time, broadly matching IMGT annotations. Linkage disequilibrium might explain the correlated functional status among segregating V segments, but an unknown experimental factor could not be ruled out. According to a later analysis, parvovirus B19, influenza, CMV and Epstein-Barr virus appeared linked to several top co-occurrence clusters. In the study, roughly 160 TCR beta chains were listed as associated with cytomegalovirus. Assigning TCR associations to individual alleles was difficult when HLA alleles, especially DR and DQ, strongly co-occurred. For the cohort, immune exposure information was limited to CMV serostatus. Approximately 16 rarely observed V segments, including chromosome 9 orphons, were excluded from the earlier analysis of approximately 500 of the donors because counts were too low. In both the original and validation cohorts, the classifier was reported to diagnose cytomegalovirus status with high specificity and sensitivity. An association between a missense DCLRE1C variant and V-gene and J-gene trimming of TCR beta chains was found in a later genetic analysis and replicated in an independent cohort. In a later analysis, TCR association rates were found to vary across HLA loci, with the most associated TCRs seen for DRB1 alleles and the fewest for HLA-C alleles. The sequencing pipeline was judged likely to have produced a cluster of highly shared sequence variants as a technical artifact. The 87-base-pair reads could not distinguish some IMGT-functional V segments, including TRBV6-2 and TRBV6-3, so those segments were excluded. A later analysis found that HLA-associated TCR beta chains were more clonally expanded and had lower generation probabilities than equally common non-associated chains. Only TCR beta chains were sequenced in this cohort, and the absence of alpha or paired-chain data limited detectable features. Compared with the approximately 670-donor mean, donors in an Asian-associated ancestry cluster had fewer N-insertions in productive TCRs, according to a later genetic analysis. According to a later analysis, most CMV-associated TCR beta chains appeared to be HLA-restricted, and the HLA associations seemed to be driven largely by CMV exposure. Specific HLA alleles were associated with around 18,000 TCR beta sequences at a false discovery rate of 0.05 in a later analysis. HLA typing was unavailable for some donors at each locus, so association tests used only the typed subset. The authors suggested that the approach could potentially be extended to other disease states and immunological phenotypes. A further reported finding was that TCR beta sequences accurately predicted the HLA-A and HLA-B alleles for most subjects in the first cohort. Most TCR sequences were observed very rarely across donors, whereas some public TCRs were present in many individuals. In vitro tests confirmed that a few of the cytomegalovirus-associated TCR beta chains recognize cytomegalovirus antigens. Roughly uniform sequencing depth across donors was assumed in presence/absence analyses, although this assumption may not hold.

The cohort was made up of 500 to 800 healthy bone marrow donors. At the time of sampling, every cohort member was nominally healthy, though immune exposures that went unrecorded were likely present. The donor tested CMV seronegative, placing the donor among the 350 or so seronegative members of the cohort. A peripheral blood sample was provided by each donor, and peripheral blood mononuclear cells were used for TCR beta sequencing. Genomic DNA extraction from the blood cell samples was performed with the Qiagen DNeasy Blood Extraction Kit. The germline V gene gives CDR1 as SGHVS and CDR2 as FQNEAQ. From the cysteine up to the phenylalanine, the CDR3 has a length of 16 residues. The DNA shown is the 48-base CDR3, in frame from base 1. V is reduced by 5 bases and J by 0 bases, leaving a spacing of 16 bases between them.

The sequence derives from a man aged 35 to 55 in good health and CMV-seronegative. Sequencing was performed on PBMCs. The chain couples TRBV7-8 to TRBJ1-2, and perhaps TRBD1 as D gene, on 6 matching bases. The nucleotide sequence is TGTGCCAGCAGCCTAAGCTACAGGGAACCTAACTATGGCTACACCTTC. This encodes CASSLSYREPNYGYTF.